The clone carrying this TCR beta chain was seen only once. Its antigen is still unknown. Naivety among CD8 cells was defined by CD45RO negativity and positive CCR7 selection, thereby excluding terminally differentiated effector memory CD45RA+ cells. This entry belongs to a study of shared clonotypes between healthy human individuals. Background on the study: Each donor's CD8 memory used one plate, CD8 naive two, each CD4 subset three.

TCRdb keeps only in-frame clones here, not all; method: immunoSEQ multiplex PCR. The repertoire holds about 2 million clones, with about 94% as singletons. V lost 5 bases, J lost 8 bases, and 13 bases lay in between. The CDR3 has 13 residues. The germline CDR1 and CDR2 sequences are SQVTM and ANQGSEA. Study-wide findings and caveats: In a handful of donors, about 5% of naive CD4 clonotypes appeared in common.

The chain carries TRBV29-1 and TRBJ1-6; D call uncertain. This TCR was sampled from a man younger than 35 in good health. The sequencing input was naive CD8+ T cells sorted from blood. DNA for the CDR3: TGCAGCGTTAAGGACGGATCGGATTCACCCCTCCACTTT. Its translation is CSVKDGSDSPLHF.